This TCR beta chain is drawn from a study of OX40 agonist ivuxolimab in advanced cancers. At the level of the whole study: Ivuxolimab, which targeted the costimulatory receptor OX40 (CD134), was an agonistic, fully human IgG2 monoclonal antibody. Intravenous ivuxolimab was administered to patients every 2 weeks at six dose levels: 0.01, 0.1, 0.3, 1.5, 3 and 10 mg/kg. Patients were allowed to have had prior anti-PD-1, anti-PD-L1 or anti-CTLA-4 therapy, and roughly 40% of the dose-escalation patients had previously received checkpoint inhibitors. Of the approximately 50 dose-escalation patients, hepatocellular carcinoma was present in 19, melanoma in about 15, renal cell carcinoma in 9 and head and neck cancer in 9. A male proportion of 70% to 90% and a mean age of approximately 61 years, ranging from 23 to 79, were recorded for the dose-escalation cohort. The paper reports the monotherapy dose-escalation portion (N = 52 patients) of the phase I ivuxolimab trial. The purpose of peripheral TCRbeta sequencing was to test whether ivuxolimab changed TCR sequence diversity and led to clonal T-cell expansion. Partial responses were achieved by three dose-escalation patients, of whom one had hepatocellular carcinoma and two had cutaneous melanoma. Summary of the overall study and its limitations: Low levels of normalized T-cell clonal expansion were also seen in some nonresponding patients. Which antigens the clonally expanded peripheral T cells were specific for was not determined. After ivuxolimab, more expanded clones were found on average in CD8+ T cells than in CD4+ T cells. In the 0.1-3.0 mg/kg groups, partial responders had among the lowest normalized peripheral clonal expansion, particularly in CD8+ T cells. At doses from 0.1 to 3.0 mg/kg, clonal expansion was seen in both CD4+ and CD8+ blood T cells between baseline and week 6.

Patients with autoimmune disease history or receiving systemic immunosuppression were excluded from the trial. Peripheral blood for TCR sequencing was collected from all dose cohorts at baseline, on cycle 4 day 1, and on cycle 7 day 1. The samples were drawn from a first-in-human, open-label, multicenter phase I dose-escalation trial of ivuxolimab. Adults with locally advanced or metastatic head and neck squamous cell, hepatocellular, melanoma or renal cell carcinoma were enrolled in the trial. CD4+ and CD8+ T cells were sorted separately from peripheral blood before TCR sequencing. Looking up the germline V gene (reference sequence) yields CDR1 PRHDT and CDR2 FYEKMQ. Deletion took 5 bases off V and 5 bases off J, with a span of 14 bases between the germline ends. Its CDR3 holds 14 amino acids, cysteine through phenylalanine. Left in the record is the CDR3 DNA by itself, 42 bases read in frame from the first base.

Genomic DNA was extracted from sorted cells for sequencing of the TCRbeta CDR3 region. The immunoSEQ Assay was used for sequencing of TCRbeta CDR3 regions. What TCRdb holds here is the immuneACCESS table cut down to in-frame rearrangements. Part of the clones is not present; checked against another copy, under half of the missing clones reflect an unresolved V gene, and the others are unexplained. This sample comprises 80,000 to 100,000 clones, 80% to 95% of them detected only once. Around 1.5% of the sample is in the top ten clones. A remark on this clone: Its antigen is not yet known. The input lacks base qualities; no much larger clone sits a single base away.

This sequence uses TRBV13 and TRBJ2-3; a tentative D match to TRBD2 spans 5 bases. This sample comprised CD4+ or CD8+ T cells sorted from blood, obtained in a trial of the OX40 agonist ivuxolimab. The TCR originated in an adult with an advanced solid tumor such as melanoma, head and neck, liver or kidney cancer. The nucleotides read TGTGCCAGCAGCCCCATTTGGACTGGAGATACGCAGTATTTT. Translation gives CASSPIWTGDTQYF.